This TCR beta chain appears in the sequencing data of a study of blood T cells in healthy people across ages. Concerning this clonotype: The target antigen is unknown.

Alongside a J-beta primer mix, a sample-barcoded 5' primer served in a second PCR lasting roughly 7 to 11 cycles. Every single cDNA molecule received a tag from a template-switch adaptor with 12 random nucleotides. A single record per CDR3 protein comes from TCRdb applying MiXCR to the 5' RACE reads. The sample has about 1,600,000 distinct CDR3 sequences; 42% are singletons. Study-level results: Higher diversity and more naive CD4+ cells were features of long-lived donors, compared to aged donors.

In germline, CDR1 is LGHNT, CDR2 FRNRAP. Trimming took off 5 bases at V and 8 bases at J, with 12 bases between the two ends. This CDR3 has 13 residues. The specimen sequenced was blood. The source of this sequence is a woman aged 18 to 35 in good health. The chain has TRBV12-5 and TRBJ1-4; D remains unclear. The CDR3 DNA reads as TGTGCTAGTGGTCCCCTAGCCGGCGAAAAACTGTTTTTT. Translation: CASGPLAGEKLFF.